The 29 T cell receptor beta chains below come from one sample, sequenced in a study of immune heterogeneity within non-small cell lung tumors. Multiplex PCR was performed with 32 V and 13 J primers, and it amplified TCR beta CDR3. TCRdb itself ran the multiplex PCR reads through MiXCR, one entry per CDR3 protein. The sample yields 14,000 to 15,000 distinct CDR3 sequences, approximately 26% seen once. TCRs were amplified from about 640 ng gDNA of bulk tumor per sample. Every primary tumor yielded several biopsies, spaced far apart, that were taken during surgery. Patients underwent curative surgery for non-small cell lung cancer (untreated and newly diagnosed). Sequenced input: lung tumor tissue. The receptors originated from a man aged 40-50 years with non-small cell lung cancer.

This clonotype is medium-sized (0.01 to 0.1%) by share. V usage is TRBV27 and J usage is TRBJ2-5; 9 positions match TRBD2. With V trimmed by 3 bases and J by 5 bases, 4 bases remained unmatched. The CDR3 totals 14 residues. Germline V lookup: CDR1 MNHEY, CDR2 SMNVEV (reference sequence). The CDR3 DNA sequence: TGTGCCAGCAGTTTGGGCGGGAGGGGTGAGACCCAGTACTTC. This codes for CASSLGGRGETQYF.

As regards this clonotype: This may stem from a read error, because a much larger clone lies one nucleotide away. V gene TRBV6-2 or TRBV6-3 combines with J gene TRBJ1-2; 10 positions match TRBD1. Per the germline V gene, CDR1 is MNHEY and CDR2 is SVGEGT. This CDR3 has 15 residues. V shed 9 bases and J 4 bases; nucleotides not matched to a gene: 11. The chain's CDR3 is CARTTPGTGVYGYTF. The DNA of the CDR3 is TGTGCCAGAACTACCCCCGGGACAGGGGTCTATGGCTACACCTTC.

This clonotype was picked up many times. This chain connects TRBV4-2 to TRBJ2-1; 9 nucleotides agree with TRBD2. The CDR3 length is 17 residues. The germline V gene has CDR1 LGHNA and CDR2 YNFKEQ. Trimming cost V 2 bases and J 6 bases; bases outside gene matches: 11. CDR3 amino acids: CASSQSPSGILGNEQFF. DNA of the CDR3: TGTGCCAGCAGCCAAAGCCCTAGCGGGATTTTGGGCAATGAGCAGTTCTTC.

About this clonotype: A much larger clone sits a single nucleotide away, making a read error possible. The chain is built from TRBV29-1 and TRBJ1-5; D is unclear. V lost 6 bases to trimming and J lost 5 bases, with 17 bases between them. The CDR3 covers 14 residues. Germline loops: CDR1 SQVTM, CDR2 ANQGSEA. DNA for the CDR3: TGCAGCGTCTCCCGGTACAACGTAGATCAGCCCCAGCATTTT. This codes for CSVSRYNVDQPQHF.

This clonotype was counted many times. This chain connects TRBV20-1 to TRBJ2-1; TRBD2 matches at 8 bases. The CDR3 totals 14 residues. Germline V gene lookup returns CDR1 DFQATT and CDR2 SNEGSKA (reference sequence). V trimming: 2 bases; J trimming: 3 bases; junction bases outside the gene matches: 3. For the CDR3, the DNA is TGCAGTGCTAGACTAGCGGGTGTCTACAATGAGCAGTTCTTC. Its protein product is CSARLAGVYNEQFF.

V and J are TRBV9 and TRBJ2-5, with a possible D match to TRBD1 (5 bases). Germline CDR1 reads SGDLS; CDR2 reads YYNGEE. The V end lost 0 bases, the J end lost 4 bases, and 10 bases lay between the germline ends. The CDR3 extends over 14 amino acids. CDR3 nucleotides: TGTGCCAGCAGCGTAGCTATGGGGCGAGAGACCCAGTACTTC. Residues: CASSVAMGRETQYF.

This clonotype was counted many times. The chain couples TRBV7-2 to TRBJ1-2; 9 nucleotides match TRBD1. Germline V CDR1 and CDR2: SGHTA, FQGNSA. This CDR3 comprises 15 residues. J lost 2 bases, V lost 0 bases, and 1 base had no gene match. The CDR3 DNA is TGTGCCAGCAGCTTAGCCGGGACAGGGAACTATGGCTACACCTTC. Protein: CASSLAGTGNYGYTF.

CDR3 region: CASNPLVRGSYGYTF. As DNA, the CDR3 is TGTGCCAGTAACCCTTTGGTTAGGGGAAGCTATGGCTACACCTTC. This chain links TRBV19 with TRBJ1-2; weak D call: TRBD1 (5 bases). The CDR3 length is 15 residues. Trimming pared 7 bases from V and 4 bases from J, leaving 19 bases between. Germline CDR1 reads LNHDA; CDR2 reads SQIVND (reference sequence).

With respect to this clonotype: A read error is possible here, since a much larger clone lies one base away. This chain joins TRBV7-9 and TRBJ1-1, with D hard to call. CDR1 SEHNR and CDR2 FQNEAQ come from the germline V gene (reference sequence). This CDR3 is 13 amino acids long. DNA of the CDR3: TGTGCCAGCAGCTTAGCCGCATGGGGTGAATCTTTCTTT. Protein product: CASSLAAWGESFF.

This clonotype was detected many times. The chain carries TRBV10-3 and TRBJ2-3, with 9 bases identical to TRBD2. Germline CDR1 is ENHRY and CDR2 is SYGVKD. V shed 5 bases and J 4 bases; nucleotides not matched to a gene: 7. This CDR3 region has 15 residues. The CDR3 reads CAISKAGGRADTQYF. The CDR3 DNA is TGTGCCATCAGTAAAGCGGGAGGCCGGGCAGATACGCAGTATTTT.

This chain joins TRBV7-9 and TRBJ2-1; 7 bases agree with TRBD2. The CDR3 runs 14 residues. Germline trimming cut 2 bases from V and 5 bases from J; bases unmatched to any gene: 3. Germline CDR1 and CDR2: SEHNR and FQNEAQ (reference sequence). The CDR3 is CASSLLAEHNEQFF. CDR3 in DNA: TGTGCCAGCAGCTTACTAGCGGAACACAATGAGCAGTTCTTC.

This clonotype rates as medium-sized. This sequence joins TRBV20-1 and TRBJ2-1; D gene ambiguous. The CDR3 runs to 11 residues. In germline, CDR1 is DFQATT, CDR2 SNEGSKA (reference sequence). The ends were cut back, 6 bases at V and 12 bases at J, with 15 bases in the middle. The CDR3 coding sequence is TGCAGTGCAGTACAATCCCGGACGCAGTTCTTC. This codes for CSAVQSRTQFF.

With regard to this clonotype: It may be a read error: a sequence one base away is much more abundant. This chain joins TRBV20-1 and TRBJ2-7, with a tentative D call TRBD1 (6 bases). CDR3 length: 13 amino acids. Germline V gene lookup returns CDR1 DFQATT and CDR2 SNEGSKA (reference sequence). The ends were cut back, 6 bases at V and 4 bases at J, with 16 bases in the middle. The CDR3 sequence: CSATGRGQYEQYF. The CDR3 bases are TGCAGTGCCACTGGACGCGGACAGTACGAGCAGTACTTC.

In its sample, this clonotype was seen many times. The J gene is TRBJ1-3, the V gene TRBV3-1; D might be TRBD1 (5 bases). The CDR3 has 14 amino acids. Germline V lookup: CDR1 LGHDT, CDR2 YNNKEL (reference sequence). Trimming removed 1 base from V and 6 bases from J, with 10 bases in between. CDR3 nucleotide sequence: TGTGCCAGCAGCCAAGGGCAGGGTAAAAACACCATATATTTT. Residues: CASSQGQGKNTIYF.

Points on this clonotype: A much larger clone is a single base away; this may be a read error. The genes are TRBV10-2 and TRBJ1-2, with D uncertain. Germline values: CDR1 WSHSY, CDR2 SAAADI. This CDR3 comprises 14 residues. DNA of the CDR3: TGCGACAGCAAGGTCTCCGGGGAATATGGCGGCTACACCTTC. Translation gives CDSKVSGEYGGYTF.

Turning to this clonotype: One end of the junction varies from germline; a read error may be responsible. This chain connects TRBV19 to TRBJ2-1, with TRBD2 matching over 13 bases. The CDR3 covers 17 residues. The germline CDR1 and CDR2 sequences are LNHDA and SQIVND (reference sequence). The CDR3 sequence: CASSMGLAGSSYNEQSF. The CDR3 nucleotides are TGTGCCAGTAGTATGGGACTAGCGGGGTCCTCCTACAATGAGCAGTCCTTC. Filled out from reference TRBV19 and TRBJ2-1, the complete variable domain reads DGGITQSPKYLFRKEGQNVTLSCEQNLNHDAMYWYRQDPGQGLRLIYYSQIVNDFQKGDIAEGYSVSREKKESFPLTVTSAQKNPTAFYLCASSMGLAGSSYNEQSFGPGTRLTVL.

Sample share makes this clonotype medium-sized. V is TRBV12-3 or TRBV12-4 and J is TRBJ1-1; no firm D call. Trimming left V 1 base short and J 1 base short, with 10 bases between. CDR3 length: 15 residues. The CDR3 sequence is CASSLGGGPNTEAFF. In nucleotides, the CDR3 is TGTGCCAGCAGTTTAGGCGGAGGACCGAACACTGAAGCTTTCTTT.

The chain joins TRBV7-2 to TRBJ1-5; TRBD1 might be the D (6 bases). CDR1 is SGHTA and CDR2 is FQGNSA in the germline V gene. V was pared by 1 base and J by 5 bases, with 6 bases between. This CDR3 has 13 amino acids. CDR3 sequence (DNA): TGTGCCAGCAGCTTAGGACAGGATCAGCCCCAGCATTTT. Translating it yields CASSLGQDQPQHF.

As to this clonotype: At one of its ends the junction is not consistent with the germline gene, which may arise from a read error. This chain joins TRBV5-8 and TRBJ2-1, with TRBD2 matching 11 bases. Germline values: CDR1 SGHTS, CDR2 YDEGEE. CDR3 length equals 16 residues. Here the CDR3 DNA reads TGTGACAGCACCCTCGGAGGGACTAGCGGATACAATGAGCAGTTCTTC. Its translation: CDSTLGGTSGYNEQFF.

The genes are TRBV5-1 and TRBJ2-2; TRBD1 matches 7 bases. The germline CDR1 and CDR2 sequences are SGHRS and YFSETQ. CDR3 size: 16 residues. After removal of 4 bases from V and 3 bases from J, the junction contained 9 bases not matched to a gene. The CDR3 DNA reads as TGCGCCAGCAGCGTGGGACCCCAGGGGGACACCGGGGAGCTGTTTTTT. It codes for CASSVGPQGDTGELFF.

To note about this clonotype: At one boundary the junction diverges from the germline segment, which might be a read error. J is TRBJ2-7 and V is TRBV11-2, with D possibly TRBD1 on 5 matching bases. Germline V CDR1 and CDR2: SGHAT, FQNNGV. The CDR3 has 12 residues. CDR3 sequence: CASSLVQDDQYF. The CDR3 DNA reads TGTGCTAGCAGCTTAGTACAGGACGATCAGTACTTC.

Turning to this clonotype: This could be a read error, since a much larger clone is one nucleotide away. The chain recombines TRBV11-3 with TRBJ2-1; TRBD2 might be the D (6 bases). The V gene's germline CDR1 is SGHNT and CDR2 YENEEA. This CDR3 comprises 15 residues. V was trimmed by 7 bases and J by 2 bases, leaving 15 bases between them. The CDR3 DNA sequence: TGTGCCAGCATCCCCCGGCGGACTACCTACAATGAGCAGTTCTTC. Encoded protein: CASIPRRTTYNEQFF.

By share, this clonotype counts as medium-sized. The V and J genes are TRBV12-3 or TRBV12-4 and TRBJ2-7, with D perhaps TRBD1 or TRBD2 (5 bases each). The CDR3 contains 13 residues. Trimming removed 11 bases from V and 6 bases from J, with 20 bases in between. The CDR3 DNA follows: TGTGCCTCTACCCAAGGGGCTGGGGGCGAGCAGTACTTC. This gives the protein CASTQGAGGEQYF.

A word on this clonotype: A much more abundant neighbour one base away suggests this may be a read error. The J gene is TRBJ2-2, the V gene TRBV19; 10 positions agree with TRBD2. V trimming: 7 bases; J trimming: 4 bases; junction bases outside the gene matches: 12. This CDR3 has 17 residues. The V gene's germline CDR1 is LNHDA and CDR2 SQIVND (reference sequence). The CDR3 sequence is CASITQLAGPLTGELFF. The CDR3 nucleotides are TGTGCCAGTATTACCCAACTAGCGGGGCCCCTCACCGGGGAGCTGTTTTTT.

About this clonotype itself: This is likely a read error, given that the CDR3 carries no conserved phenylalanine or tryptophan at its end. V is TRBV12-3 or TRBV12-4 and J is TRBJ1-5; tentative D call: TRBD1 (6 bases). V lost 3 bases, J lost 8 bases, and 11 bases lay in between. The CDR3 has 13 residues. The CDR3 DNA reads TGTGCCAGCAGTTTCTCACAGGGAGAGCCCCAGCATTCT. Residues: CASSFSQGEPQHS.

This clonotype was found a few times. The chain links TRBV7-9 to TRBJ2-1; TRBD1 matches 10 bases. J was trimmed by 4 bases and V by 8 bases; bases with no gene match: 14. The germline V gene has CDR1 SEHNR and CDR2 FQNEAQ (reference sequence). CDR3 length equals 17 residues. The CDR3 DNA reads as TGTGCCAGCGACTCCCCCAGACAGGGGGCTCTTTACAATGAGCAGTTCTTC. Its protein product is CASDSPRQGALYNEQFF.

A note on this clonotype: Relative to the germline gene, one junction end is altered; a read error may explain this. The chain employs TRBV6-1 and TRBJ1-2; D is unresolved. The CDR3 is 17 amino acids. Germline CDR1 is MNHNS and CDR2 is SASEGT. CDR3 amino acids: CASSAEGSFCSGYGYTF. The CDR3 bases are TGTGCCAGCAGTGCGGAAGGGAGTTTTTGTTCGGGCTATGGCTACACGTTC.

In regard to this clonotype: This clone may be a read error of a much larger clone one base away. The V gene is TRBV5-5, the J gene TRBJ1-1; D is unclear. The germline gives CDR1 SGHKS, CDR2 YYEKEE (reference sequence). This CDR3 region has 13 residues. Trimming cost V 4 bases and J 1 base, with 8 bases left between them. As DNA, the CDR3 is TGTGCCAGCAGCAGTGGGCGGAACACTGAAGCTTTCTTT. This codes for CASSSGRNTEAFF.

The V call is TRBV30, the J call TRBJ1-2, with 8 bases fitting TRBD1. Germline V gene lookup returns CDR1 GTSNPN and CDR2 SVGIG (reference sequence). Trimming at V came to 2 bases and at J to 4 bases, leaving 9 bases not matched to a gene. There are 15 residues in the CDR3. CDR3: CAWSIGQGHSYGYTF. The DNA of the CDR3 is TGTGCCTGGAGTATCGGACAGGGTCACAGCTATGGCTACACCTTC.